Listed here are 20 T cell receptor beta chains from one sample, sequenced in a study of cytomegalovirus exposure and HLA in healthy donors. The PCR was carried out with 60 Vbeta primers and 13 Jbeta primers. Libraries were prepared by immunoSEQ multiplex PCR; TCRdb keeps only in-frame clonotypes and omits some of them. The sample comprises 90,000 to 110,000 clones, 76% of which are singletons, and around 8.2% rests with the top ten. The specimen was PBMCs. The receptors derive from a man in his forties in good health and CMV-seropositive.

The V gene is TRBV5-1, the J gene TRBJ2-1; 11 positions agree with TRBD2. Germline V gene lookup returns CDR1 SGHRS and CDR2 YFSETQ. The CDR3 length is 16 residues. Germline trimming cut 0 bases from V and 8 bases from J; bases unmatched to any gene: 7. CDR3 nucleotides: TGCGCCAGCAGCTTGGTGTTAGCGGGAGGGCCCCATGAGCAGTTCTTC. Its protein product is CASSLVLAGGPHEQFF.

The rearrangement links TRBV4-3 to TRBJ2-1, with TRBD2 identical over 11 bases. V lost 2 bases and J lost 10; bases outside the gene matches: 10. This CDR3 has 16 amino acids. The germline CDR1 and CDR2 sequences are LGHNA and YSLEER. The CDR3 nucleotides read TGCGCCAGCAGCCAACAGCTCACTAGCGGGAGCGGGGAGCAGTTCTTC. It translates to CASSQQLTSGSGEQFF.

This chain joins TRBV11-1 and TRBJ2-7; 9 nucleotides line up with TRBD1. J lost 2 bases, V lost 4 bases, and 3 bases had no gene match. The V gene's germline CDR1 is SGHAT and CDR2 FQDESV (reference sequence). The CDR3 is 14 residues long. DNA of the CDR3: TGTGCCAGCAGCTCTCGGGACAGGGCCTACGAGCAGTACTTC. Amino acids: CASSSRDRAYEQYF.

V usage is TRBV30 and J usage is TRBJ2-2; the match to TRBD1 covers 7 bases. This CDR3 contains 15 residues. The V gene's germline CDR1 is GTSNPN and CDR2 SVGIG (reference sequence). With 3 bases clipped from V and 5 bases from J, the junction kept 9 bases outside the gene matches. This chain's CDR3 is CAWRDTGVETGELFF. CDR3 sequence (DNA): TGTGCCTGGAGGGATACAGGGGTAGAAACCGGGGAGCTGTTTTTT.

The chain employs TRBV30 and TRBJ2-6; TRBD2 matches at 11 bases. CDR3 length: 19 residues. CDR1 GTSNPN and CDR2 SVGIG come from the germline V gene (reference sequence). V dropped 4 bases and J dropped 0; count of bases not matched to a gene: 11. CDR3 coding DNA: TGTGCCTGGAATATAGCGGGGGGGTTCCTCGACTCTGGGGCCAACGTCCTGACTTTC. Its translation: CAWNIAGGFLDSGANVLTF.

The chain has TRBV9 and TRBJ2-1; weak D call: TRBD2 (6 bases). Germline-derived CDR1 and CDR2 are SGDLS and YYNGEE. V gave up 5 bases and J gave up 6 bases, with 12 bases separating them. The CDR3 extends over 13 amino acids. CDR3 nucleotide sequence: TGTGCCAGCAGGGGGAGCGGGCTCAATGAGCAGTTCTTC. This codes for CASRGSGLNEQFF.

This clone was seen a single time. A read error may produce the germline difference seen at one junction end. The chain uses TRBV6-1 and TRBJ2-4, with D possibly TRBD1 on 6 matching bases. CDR1 is MNHNS, CDR2 SASEGT, per germline. This CDR3 region has 14 residues. CDR3 residues: CASSEGTVKSIQYF. The DNA of the CDR3 is TGTGCCAGCAGTGAAGGGACAGTCAAAAGCATTCAGTACTTC.

V gene TRBV7-8 combines with J gene TRBJ1-4; 9 bases line up with TRBD1. The CDR3 has 17 amino acids. Per germline, CDR1 SGHVS and CDR2 FQNEAQ. Germline trimming cut 1 base from V and 3 bases from J; bases unmatched to any gene: 6. The CDR3 DNA follows: TGTGCCAGCAGCTTAGAAGGGACAGGGCGGGCTAATGAAAAACTGTTTTTT. This encodes CASSLEGTGRANEKLFF.

The chain joins TRBV4-2 to TRBJ2-3, with 9 nucleotides matching TRBD1. The CDR3 is 17 amino acids. J gave up 1 base and V 4 bases, and 9 bases lay outside the gene matches. Germline V gene data show CDR1 as LGHNA and CDR2 as YNFKEQ. CDR3 sequence (DNA): TGTGCCAGCAGCCCAACCGTCAGGACAGGGGGCACAGATACGCAGTATTTT. Protein sequence: CASSPTVRTGGTDTQYF.

The chain links TRBV5-4 to TRBJ2-5, with D possibly TRBD2 on 6 matching bases. CDR1 and CDR2 from the germline V gene are SGHNT and YYREEE (reference sequence). V lost 0 bases, J lost 9 bases, and 15 bases lay in between. There are 14 residues in the CDR3. The CDR3 protein is CASSLASFSGAQYF. As DNA, the CDR3 is TGTGCCAGCAGCTTGGCTTCATTCTCGGGGGCCCAGTACTTC.

This clone was seen only once. The rearrangement links TRBV7-9 to TRBJ2-7; 7 bases fit TRBD1. J gave up 5 bases and V 2 bases, and 9 bases lay outside the gene matches. CDR1 SEHNR and CDR2 FQNEAQ come from the germline V gene (reference sequence). The CDR3 contains 15 residues. Here the CDR3 DNA reads TGTGCCAGCAGCTTACTAGGGACAGTTCTCCACGAGCAGTACTTC. This sequence encodes CASSLLGTVLHEQYF.

The chain employs TRBV2 and TRBJ1-1, with a possible D match to TRBD1 (5 bases). The germline gives CDR1 SNHLY, CDR2 FYNNEI. Trimming pared 1 base from V and 6 bases from J, leaving 12 bases between. There are 14 residues in the CDR3. The CDR3 region has the DNA TGTGCCAGCAGTGAAGGTTGGGGGGTTGCTGAAGCTTTCTTT. Encoded protein: CASSEGWGVAEAFF.

CDR3 DNA: TGTGCCCTAGGGGGGGCAGGGGAGACCCAGTACTTC. As protein: CALGGAGETQYF. The rearrangement links TRBV30 to TRBJ2-5, with a tentative D call TRBD2 (7 bases). The CDR3 totals 12 residues. Germline V lookup: CDR1 GTSNPN, CDR2 SVGIG (reference sequence). V was pared by 8 bases and J by 5 bases, with 15 bases between.

This CDR3 reads CASSPRDSTRGNTIYF. The CDR3, as DNA: TGTGCCAGCAGCCCCAGGGACAGCACGCGAGGAAACACCATATATTTT. The chain uses TRBV13 and TRBJ1-3; 7 bases align to TRBD1. V gave up 5 bases and J gave up 4 bases; unmatched junction bases: 11. This CDR3 is built from 16 residues. CDR1 PRHDT and CDR2 FYEKMQ come from the germline V gene (reference sequence). Full variable domain (rest looked up from reference TRBV13 and TRBJ1-3): AAGVIQSPRHLIKEKRETATLKCYPIPRHDTVYWYQQGPGQDPQFLISFYEKMQSDKGSIPDRFSAQQFSDYHSELNMSSLELGDSALYFCASSPRDSTRGNTIYFGEGSWLTVV.

The CDR3 sequence is CASSRDRGAVFF. The DNA for the CDR3 is TGTGCCAGCAGCCGTGACAGGGGGGCCGTCTTCTTT. The V and J genes are TRBV5-6 and TRBJ1-1; TRBD1 matches at 9 bases. The V segment lost 4 bases and the J segment 14 bases; nucleotides outside the gene matches: 9. Germline V CDR1 and CDR2: SGHDT, YYEEEE. The CDR3 consists of 12 residues.

V and J are TRBV12-5 and TRBJ2-2; the match to TRBD2 covers 9 bases. The CDR3 loop spans 14 amino acids. Losses at the gene ends were 9 bases for V and 3 bases for J; bases not matched to a gene: 5. The germline gives CDR1 LGHNT, CDR2 FRNRAP. The CDR3 is CASTSGRYTGELFF. The CDR3 DNA follows: TGTGCTAGCACGAGCGGGAGGTACACCGGGGAGCTGTTTTTT.

CDR3 coding DNA: TGTGCCAGCTCACCCGGGACAGGGCGAACCTACGAGCAGTACTTC. Encoded protein: CASSPGTGRTYEQYF. The rearrangement joins TRBV18 to TRBJ2-5; 9 positions match TRBD1. TRBJ2-7 explains the end of the DNA better; the J call may be wrong. The CDR3 runs 15 residues. Germline loops: CDR1 KGHSH, CDR2 LQKENI.

This chain links TRBV11-2 with TRBJ1-1, with TRBD1 matching over 7 bases. Germline CDR1 and CDR2: SGHAT and FQNNGV. The CDR3 consists of 14 residues. J gave up 5 bases and V 5 bases, and 8 bases lay outside the gene matches. In DNA form, the CDR3 reads TGTGCCAGCAGCGTATATGACAGGGCGACTGAAGCTTTCTTT. Its protein product is CASSVYDRATEAFF.

This chain uses TRBV30 with TRBJ2-1; maybe TRBD2 (5 bases). Looked up from germline, CDR1 is GTSNPN and CDR2 is SVGIG (reference sequence). Trimming took 4 bases from V and 4 from J, leaving 17 bases between them. This CDR3 has 15 residues. This CDR3 reads CAWTASRRTYNEQFF. The DNA of the CDR3 is TGTGCCTGGACCGCCTCCAGGCGGACTTACAATGAGCAGTTCTTC.

J is TRBJ2-3 and V is TRBV28; 8 positions match TRBD1. V shed 3 bases and J 5 bases; nucleotides not matched to a gene: 4. Per the germline V gene, CDR1 is MDHEN and CDR2 is SYDVKM. The length of the CDR3 is 14 residues. The CDR3 sequence: CASSLRTGLDTQYF. CDR3 in DNA: TGTGCCAGCAGTTTGAGGACAGGGTTAGATACGCAGTATTTT. Variable domain in full (rest from reference TRBV28 and TRBJ2-3): DVKVTQSSRYLVKRTGEKVFLECVQDMDHENMFWYRQDPGLGLRLIYFSYDVKMKEKGDIPEGYSVSREKKERFSLILESASTNQTSMYLCASSLRTGLDTQYFGPGTRLTVL.